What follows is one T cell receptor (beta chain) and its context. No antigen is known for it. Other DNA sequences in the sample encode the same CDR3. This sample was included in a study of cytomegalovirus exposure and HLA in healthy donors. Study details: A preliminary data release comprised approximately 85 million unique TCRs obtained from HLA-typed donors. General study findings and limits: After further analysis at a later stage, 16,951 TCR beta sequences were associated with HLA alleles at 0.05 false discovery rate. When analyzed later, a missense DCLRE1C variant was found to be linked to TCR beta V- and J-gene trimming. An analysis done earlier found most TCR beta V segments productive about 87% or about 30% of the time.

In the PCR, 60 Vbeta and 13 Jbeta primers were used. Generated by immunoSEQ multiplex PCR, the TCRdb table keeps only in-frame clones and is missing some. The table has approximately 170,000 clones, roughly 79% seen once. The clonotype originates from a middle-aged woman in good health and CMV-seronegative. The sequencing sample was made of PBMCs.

CDR3 loop: CASSLTSGTYNEQFF. In DNA form, the CDR3 reads TGTGCCAGCAGCTTAACTAGCGGTACCTACAATGAGCAGTTCTTC. V and J are TRBV5-4 and TRBJ2-1; TRBD2 aligns across 8 bases. Germline V gene sequence: CDR1 SGHNT, CDR2 YYREEE (reference sequence). Trimming removed 2 bases from V and 2 bases from J; junction bases left unmatched: 3. The CDR3 is 15 amino acids.